This passage covers 13 T cell receptor beta chains from one sample sequenced in a study of CD8+ T cells in alopecia areata. Sequencing used cDNA as its template, made by extracting RNA and reverse transcribing it. Assay: immunoSEQ multiplex PCR; the TCRdb copy retains only in-frame clones and omits some. The table includes 95,000 to 100,000 clones, approximately 63% detected once. Sample treatment: oral pan-JAK inhibitor, 5-10 mg twice daily. The material sequenced was CD8+ T cells sorted from blood, taken at approximately week 55, from a patient treated with tofacitinib. The origin of the receptors is a human donor with alopecia areata.

The V call is TRBV4-1, the J call TRBJ1-2; weak D call: TRBD1 (5 bases). Germline values: CDR1 MGHRA, CDR2 YSYEKL. The CDR3 extends over 14 amino acids. Trimming cost V 2 bases and J 6 bases, with 13 bases left between them. CDR3 region: CASSQPGLANGYTF. The CDR3 DNA is TGCGCCAGCAGCCAACCGGGGCTGGCAAATGGCTACACCTTC.

The V and J genes are TRBV27 and TRBJ2-1; D tentatively fits TRBD1 or TRBD2 (5 bases each). The CDR3 loop spans 14 amino acids. CDR1 is MNHEY and CDR2 is SMNVEV in the germline V gene (reference sequence). V lost 0 bases to trimming and J lost 5 bases, with 8 bases between them. CDR3 bases: TGTGCCAGCAGTTTATCATTGGGGGACAATGAGCAGTTCTTC. It yields the protein CASSLSLGDNEQFF.

V and J are TRBV28 and TRBJ2-3; tentatively, D is TRBD2 (6 bases). The CDR3 has 14 residues. V was cut by 5 bases and J by 0 bases, with 9 bases left in between. Germline V gene lookup returns CDR1 MDHEN and CDR2 SYDVKM. The CDR3 coding sequence is TGTGCCAGCAGTCGGGGGACCAGCACAGATACGCAGTATTTT. It specifies CASSRGTSTDTQYF.

CDR3 nucleotide sequence: TGCGCCAGCACTATGGGAGACGGCTACACCTTC. This sequence encodes CASTMGDGYTF. The chain carries TRBV5-1 and TRBJ1-2; D remains unclear. Germline CDR1 is SGHRS and CDR2 is YFSETQ. With 6 bases removed from V and 8 bases from J, the gap between germline ends came to 11 bases. The CDR3 consists of 11 residues.

This chain connects TRBV7-9 to TRBJ2-1; TRBD1 is a possible D gene (6 bases). Trimming stripped 6 bases from V and 2 bases from J, with 14 bases between. The CDR3 is 15 amino acids. Per germline, CDR1 SEHNR and CDR2 FQNEAQ (reference sequence). The DNA of the CDR3 is TGTGCCAGCAGAGCTACAGGGATTACCTACAATGAGCAGTTCTTC. Translation: CASRATGITYNEQFF. The full variable domain, rest sourced from reference TRBV7-9 and TRBJ2-1, is DTGVSQNPRHKITKRGQNVTFRCDPISEHNRLYWYRQTLGQGPEFLTYFQNEAQLEKSRLLSDRFSAERPKGSFSTLEIQRTEQGDSAMYLCASRATGITYNEQFFGPGTRLTVL.

The chain employs TRBV7-9 and TRBJ2-1, with TRBD1 as a possible D gene (5 bases). Trimming took off 5 bases at V and 3 bases at J, with 14 bases between the two ends. CDR1 and CDR2 (germline): SEHNR, FQNEAQ (reference sequence). This CDR3 contains 15 residues. CDR3 in DNA: TGTGCCAGCAGCGCAGACAGAACGCTCTACAATGAGCAGTTCTTC. This codes for CASSADRTLYNEQFF.

This clone was seen more than once but under ten times. V and J are TRBV30 and TRBJ1-5; D is unclear. Germline V gene sequence: CDR1 GTSNPN, CDR2 SVGIG (reference sequence). There are 13 residues in the CDR3. V dropped 1 base and J dropped 7 bases, with 11 bases sitting between them. DNA for the CDR3: TGTGCCTGGAGTGGCACCTTGGGGCAGCCCCAGCATTTT. Its translation is CAWSGTLGQPQHF.

This clone was seen more than once but under ten times. The chain recombines TRBV4-1 with TRBJ1-5, with 8 bases matching TRBD1. The V segment lost 4 bases and the J segment 3 bases; nucleotides outside the gene matches: 5. CDR1 and CDR2 from the germline V gene are MGHRA and YSYEKL. The CDR3 covers 15 residues. The CDR3 loop is CASSLQDRDNQPQHF. In DNA form, the CDR3 reads TGCGCCAGCAGCCTCCAGGACAGGGACAATCAGCCCCAGCATTTT.

The chain has TRBV2 and TRBJ2-5; D is uncertain. The ends were cut back, 3 bases at V and 8 bases at J, with 19 bases in the middle. The germline CDR1 and CDR2 sequences are SNHLY and FYNNEI. CDR3 length: 15 amino acids. The CDR3 loop reads CASSDCVTPGCTQYF. The CDR3 nucleotides read TGTGCCAGCAGTGATTGTGTCACGCCGGGTTGCACCCAGTACTTC.

This chain uses TRBV7-9 with TRBJ1-3; D unclear. V was shortened by 0 bases and J by 4 bases, with 7 bases between the two germline ends. The CDR3 is 14 amino acids. The germline V gene has CDR1 SEHNR and CDR2 FQNEAQ (reference sequence). CDR3 region: CASSLARRGNTIYF. The CDR3 nucleotides read TGTGCCAGCAGCTTAGCCCGTCGCGGAAACACCATATATTTT.

The V and J genes are TRBV25-1 and TRBJ2-1; no clear D. In germline, CDR1 is MGHDK, CDR2 SYGVNS. Trimming stripped 7 bases from V and 7 bases from J, with 8 bases between. CDR3 size: 11 residues. CDR3 sequence: CASISPNEQFF. For the CDR3, the DNA is TGTGCCAGCATTTCCCCGAATGAGCAGTTCTTC.

The rearrangement links TRBV27 to TRBJ2-7; D call uncertain. CDR1 is MNHEY, CDR2 SMNVEV, per germline (reference sequence). This CDR3 has 13 residues. V lost 5 bases to trimming and J lost 6 bases, with 14 bases between them. CDR3 in amino acids: CASSLDPSGEQYF. The CDR3 DNA reads TGTGCCAGCAGTCTGGACCCATCCGGCGAGCAGTACTTC.

The chain is built from TRBV13 and TRBJ2-5; 10 bases agree with TRBD1. The CDR3 length is 15 residues. With 0 bases clipped from V and 3 bases from J, the junction kept 1 base outside the gene matches. Germline CDR1 reads PRHDT; CDR2 reads FYEKMQ (reference sequence). The CDR3 spells CASSLGTGGKETQYF. DNA of the CDR3: TGTGCCAGCAGCTTAGGGACAGGGGGCAAAGAGACCCAGTACTTC. Drawing the rest from reference TRBV13 and TRBJ2-5, the complete variable domain is AAGVIQSPRHLIKEKRETATLKCYPIPRHDTVYWYQQGPGQDPQFLISFYEKMQSDKGSIPDRFSAQQFSDYHSELNMSSLELGDSALYFCASSLGTGGKETQYFGPGTRLLVL.